The source of this T cell receptor beta chain is a study of T cell responses to AZD1222 COVID-19 vaccine. Overall study results and limits: Sampling captured repertoires only after the peak T cell response. At baseline, just 6 or 7 AZD1222 recipients tested seropositive. Donors were chiefly white British, with a greater number of females, and clonal diversity was perhaps underestimated.

This clone was seen more than once but under ten times. Its target is not known. This CDR3 has 15 residues. Germline assignment: CDR1 MDHEN and CDR2 SYDVKM. The V and J ends lost 5 bases and 5 bases respectively, with 15 bases between them. Measured with immunoSEQ multiplex PCR; TCRdb has only the in-frame clones, and not every one. The profile shows some 130,000 clones, more than 85% of them singletons. The clonotype comes from an adult in good health. This material consisted of peripheral blood, taken on day 0 of AZD1222 vaccination. This chain joins TRBV28 and TRBJ1-4; perhaps TRBD1 as D (6 bases). The CDR3 region has the DNA TGTGCCAGCAGTCCTTCACAGGGAGGGAATGAAAAACTGTTTTTT. Amino acids: CASSPSQGGNEKLFF.